The 21 T cell receptor beta chains below were found in one sample sequenced in a study of CD8 T cell repertoires and HIV-1 epitope variants. Repertoires were generated with immunoSEQ multiplex PCR, while TCRdb's copy carries only in-frame clones and drops some. The profile shows under 6,000 clones, approximately 72% of them singletons. For these TCRs, the target antigens are not known. What was sequenced was cultured CD8+ T cells derived from PBMCs. The receptors were sampled from a male donor with HIV.

The chain links TRBV7-9 to TRBJ2-2; 8 bases line up with TRBD1. J lost 0 bases, V lost 6 bases, and 3 bases had no gene match. This CDR3 is 15 amino acids long. Germline V lookup: CDR1 SEHNR, CDR2 FQNEAQ (reference sequence). The CDR3 bases are TGTGCCAGCAGACCGGGACAGGCGAACACCGGGGAGCTGTTTTTT. It specifies CASRPGQANTGELFF.

This chain joins TRBV9 and TRBJ1-3; D unclear. CDR1 SGDLS and CDR2 YYNGEE come from the germline V gene. The length of the CDR3 is 19 residues. The V and J ends lost 3 bases and 0 bases respectively, with 22 bases between them. CDR3 loop: CASSGEGDSEKGSGNTIYF. CDR3 bases: TGTGCCAGCAGCGGCGAAGGAGACTCCGAAAAAGGCTCTGGAAACACCATATATTTT.

This chain uses TRBV9 with TRBJ2-2, with TRBD2 as a possible D gene (6 bases). Germline CDR1 reads SGDLS; CDR2 reads YYNGEE. The CDR3 runs to 16 residues. The germline V and J ends were trimmed by 1 base and 2 bases, with 12 bases remaining between them. CDR3 nucleotide sequence: TGTGCCAGCAGCGTATGGCGGGGCCAAAACACCGGGGAGCTGTTTTTT. Encoded protein: CASSVWRGQNTGELFF. Drawing the rest from reference TRBV9 and TRBJ2-2, the complete variable domain is DSGVTQTPKHLITATGQRVTLRCSPRSGDLSVYWYQQSLDQGLQFLIQYYNGEERAKGNILERFSAQQFPDLHSELNLSSLELGDSALYFCASSVWRGQNTGELFFGEGSRLTVL.

V is TRBV21-1 and J is TRBJ2-1. TRBV21-1 constitutes a pseudogene. The CDR3 is made up of 11 amino acids. CDR3 residues: CASSRHREQFF. The CDR3 nucleotides are TGTGCCAGCAGCAGGCATAGAGAGCAGTTCTTC.

J is TRBJ2-2 and V is TRBV11-3; 7 bases are a match to TRBD1. The junction had 7 bases not matched to a gene; V was cut back by 5 bases and J by 4 bases. Germline CDR1 SGHNT, CDR2 YENEEA. The CDR3 has 15 residues. The CDR3 coding sequence is TGTGCCAGCAGCGCCCGACAGGGACCCACCGGGGAGCTGTTTTTT. It codes for CASSARQGPTGELFF. The whole variable domain, filled in from reference TRBV11-3 and TRBJ2-2, reads EAGVVQSPRYKIIEKKQPVAFWCNPISGHNTLYWYLQNLGQGPELLIRYENEEAVDDSQLPKDRFSAERLKGVDSTLKIQPAELGDSAVYLCASSARQGPTGELFFGEGSRLTVL.

V gene TRBV28 combines with J gene TRBJ2-5; 9 nucleotides align to TRBD1. CDR1 and CDR2 from the germline V gene are MDHEN and SYDVKM. J gave up 5 bases and V 9 bases, and 13 bases lay outside the gene matches. The CDR3 is made up of 15 amino acids. The CDR3 here is CASEPGQGMVETQYF. Written as DNA, the CDR3 is TGTGCCAGTGAACCGGGACAGGGTATGGTTGAGACCCAGTACTTC.

The chain carries TRBV9 and TRBJ1-1; no clear D gene. Germline V gene lookup returns CDR1 SGDLS and CDR2 YYNGEE. The ends were cut back, 3 bases at V and 1 base at J, with 7 bases in the middle. The CDR3 length is 13 residues. The DNA for the CDR3 is TGTGCCAGCAGCGCGGGGTCGAACACTGAAGCTTTCTTT. It codes for CASSAGSNTEAFF. Full variable domain (remainder filled in from reference TRBV9 and TRBJ1-1): DSGVTQTPKHLITATGQRVTLRCSPRSGDLSVYWYQQSLDQGLQFLIQYYNGEERAKGNILERFSAQQFPDLHSELNLSSLELGDSALYFCASSAGSNTEAFFGQGTRLTVV.

This rearrangement joins TRBV28 to TRBJ2-6; D could derive from TRBD1 or TRBD2 (5 bases each). V was shortened by 2 bases and J by 3 bases, with 8 bases between the two germline ends. CDR3 length: 15 amino acids. Per germline, CDR1 MDHEN and CDR2 SYDVKM. The CDR3 DNA is TGTGCCAGCAGTTTAAGTGGGGGTGGGGCCAACGTCCTGACTTTC. Protein product: CASSLSGGGANVLTF.

The rearrangement joins TRBV13 to TRBJ2-5, with D possibly matching TRBD2 (5 bases). This CDR3 comprises 14 residues. Trimming removed 4 bases at V and 2 bases at J, with 11 bases between. Germline V gene sequence: CDR1 PRHDT, CDR2 FYEKMQ (reference sequence). This CDR3 reads CASSSGIDQETQYF. CDR3 bases: TGTGCCAGCAGCTCCGGGATAGATCAAGAGACCCAGTACTTC.

This clone is hyperexpanded within its sample. The V call is TRBV4-3, the J call TRBJ2-7, with a tentative D call TRBD2 (6 bases). Germline CDR1 LGHNA, CDR2 YSLEER. V was pared by 0 bases and J by 0 bases, with 21 bases between. The CDR3 totals 19 residues. CDR3 nucleotide sequence: TGCGCCAGCAGCCAAGAGCCGGGAGCGGGCGCCCTGAGCTCCTACGAGCAGTACTTC. It specifies CASSQEPGAGALSSYEQYF.

The V gene is TRBV30, the J gene TRBJ2-7, with D perhaps assigned TRBD1 or TRBD2 (5 bases each). Trimming took off 4 bases at V and 3 bases at J, with 10 bases between the two ends. CDR1 and CDR2 from the germline V gene are GTSNPN and SVGIG (reference sequence). The CDR3 totals 12 residues. The CDR3 protein is CAWKGDGYEQYF. The DNA of the CDR3 is TGTGCCTGGAAAGGGGACGGCTACGAGCAGTACTTC.

This clone has a handful of counts. The V gene is TRBV7-7, the J gene TRBJ2-7, with a weak D call TRBD1 (5 bases). The CDR3 covers 13 residues. The germline V gene has CDR1 SSHAT and CDR2 FNYEAQ (reference sequence). V was pared by 5 bases and J by 5 bases, with 13 bases between. The CDR3 region is CASSRQSMDEQYF. DNA for the CDR3: TGTGCCAGCAGCCGACAGAGTATGGACGAGCAGTACTTC.

This clone was observed a single time. CDR3 DNA: TGTGCCAGCAGTGACCCGGGACTTTCCACCGAGCAGTACTTC. It specifies CASSDPGLSTEQYF. This chain joins TRBV28 and TRBJ2-7, with D possibly matching TRBD2 (6 bases). The CDR3 has 14 residues. Germline CDR1 reads MDHEN; CDR2 reads SYDVKM. With 5 bases removed from V and 6 bases from J, the gap between germline ends came to 17 bases.

The V call is TRBV12-5, the J call TRBJ2-7, with unresolved D. Germline V gene data show CDR1 as LGHNT and CDR2 as FRNRAP. V gave up 5 bases and J gave up 6 bases, with 11 bases separating them. This CDR3 contains 12 residues. The CDR3 sequence: CASGPRLSEQYF. Here the CDR3 DNA reads TGTGCTAGTGGTCCACGGTTGAGCGAGCAGTACTTC.

The sample holds one count of this clone. V gene TRBV9 combines with J gene TRBJ1-2; 8 bases match TRBD1. This CDR3 is built from 17 residues. V lost 4 bases, J lost 0 bases, and 11 bases stayed unmatched. CDR1 SGDLS and CDR2 YYNGEE come from the germline V gene. CDR3 in amino acids: CASSPRGQGTPNYGYTF. In nucleotides, the CDR3 is TGTGCCAGCAGCCCTAGAGGACAGGGAACCCCTAACTATGGCTACACCTTC.

V usage is TRBV2 and J usage is TRBJ2-5, with 14 bases aligning to TRBD2. Germline-derived CDR1 and CDR2 are SNHLY and FYNNEI. Trimming cost V 6 bases and J 2 bases; bases outside gene matches: 5. The CDR3 totals 16 residues. This CDR3 is CASRGWTSGGQETQYF. The CDR3 coding sequence is TGTGCCAGCAGAGGATGGACTAGCGGGGGGCAAGAGACCCAGTACTTC.

The chain has TRBV5-1 and TRBJ2-5, with unresolved D. The V and J ends lost 2 bases and 2 bases respectively, with 4 bases between them. The V gene's germline CDR1 is SGHRS and CDR2 YFSETQ. This CDR3 is built from 12 residues. CDR3 protein: CASSFWQETQYF. The DNA of the CDR3 is TGCGCCAGCAGCTTTTGGCAAGAGACCCAGTACTTC.

This clone came up once. J is TRBJ2-3 and V is TRBV9, with 9 positions matching TRBD1. This CDR3 is 17 amino acids long. Germline values: CDR1 SGDLS, CDR2 YYNGEE. J gave up 0 bases and V 4 bases, and 9 bases lay outside the gene matches. The CDR3 spells CASSHNRGRMSTDTQYF. CDR3 in DNA: TGTGCCAGCAGCCACAACAGGGGGCGGATGAGCACAGATACGCAGTATTTT.

The chain recombines TRBV7-9 with TRBJ1-2, with D hard to call. This CDR3 comprises 13 residues. V was shortened by 5 bases and J by 5 bases, with 12 bases between the two germline ends. Germline-derived CDR1 and CDR2 are SEHNR and FQNEAQ (reference sequence). The CDR3: CASSHHRGYGYTF. CDR3 in DNA: TGTGCCAGCAGCCATCACCGGGGTTATGGCTACACCTTC.

This clone appeared once. A far larger clone is a single base away, which makes a read error likely. V and J are TRBV5-8 and TRBJ1-1; D possibly corresponds to TRBD1 (5 bases). CDR1 is SGHTS, CDR2 YDEGEE, per germline. This CDR3 is built from 16 residues. The V end lost 4 bases, the J end lost 1 base, and 17 bases lay between the germline ends. The CDR3 reads CASSQDVGQGNTEAFF. For the CDR3, the DNA is TGTGCCAGCAGCCAAGATGTTGGGCAGGGGAACACTGAAGCTTTCTTT.

This chain joins TRBV27 and TRBJ1-1; possibly TRBD1 for D (5 bases). CDR3 size: 13 residues. Germline V gene data show CDR1 as MNHEY and CDR2 as SMNVEV (reference sequence). V lost 8 bases to trimming and J lost 4 bases, with 14 bases between them. CDR3 sequence: CASRGGWGTEAFF. The CDR3, as DNA: TGTGCCAGCCGCGGGGGGTGGGGCACTGAAGCTTTCTTT.